Below, 20 T cell receptor beta chains from the same sample are listed, as sequenced in a study of cytomegalovirus exposure and HLA in healthy donors. Profiling relied on immunoSEQ multiplex PCR, and the TCRdb table lists in-frame clones only, not all of them. The data hold 52,000 or so clones, with 89% observed a single time. Material: PBMCs. The origin of the receptors is a woman between 18 and 30 years old in good health and CMV-seronegative.

The chain joins TRBV30 to TRBJ2-5, with 8 bases fitting TRBD1. This CDR3 contains 13 residues. V shed 5 bases and J 1 base; nucleotides not matched to a gene: 3. Germline assignment: CDR1 GTSNPN and CDR2 SVGIG (reference sequence). The CDR3 region is CAWLGTGQETQYF. The CDR3 DNA sequence: TGTGCCTGGTTGGGGACAGGCCAAGAGACCCAGTACTTC.

This clone was observed once. The chain employs TRBV30 and TRBJ2-6; D is possibly TRBD1 (6 bases). Germline V gives CDR1 GTSNPN, CDR2 SVGIG (reference sequence). V was shortened by 8 bases and J by 2 bases, with 16 bases between the two germline ends. This CDR3 has 15 amino acids. The CDR3: CAGTNRVPGANVLTF. The DNA for the CDR3 is TGTGCCGGGACGAACAGGGTCCCTGGGGCCAACGTCCTGACTTTC.

This chain uses TRBV6-5 with TRBJ2-1, with D tentatively TRBD2 (5 bases). CDR3 length equals 13 residues. V gave up 0 bases and J gave up 6 bases, with 6 bases separating them. CDR1 is MNHEY and CDR2 is SVGAGI in the germline V gene. In DNA, the CDR3 is TGTGCCAGCAGTTACTCGAGCGGCAATGAGCAGTTCTTC. Protein product: CASSYSSGNEQFF.

The chain employs TRBV11-2 and TRBJ2-1, with a weak D call TRBD1 (6 bases). CDR1 is SGHAT, CDR2 FQNNGV, per germline. This CDR3 spans 14 amino acids. Trimming stripped 1 base from V and 7 bases from J, with 11 bases between. This CDR3 reads CASSLVTGLNEQFF. CDR3 coding DNA: TGTGCCAGCAGCTTAGTAACAGGGTTAAATGAGCAGTTCTTC. Variable domain in full (rest from reference TRBV11-2 and TRBJ2-1): EAGVAQSPRYKIIEKRQSVAFWCNPISGHATLYWYQQILGQGPKLLIQFQNNGVVDDSQLPKDRFSAERLKGVDSTLKIQPAKLEDSAVYLCASSLVTGLNEQFFGPGTRLTVL.

CDR3 nucleotides: TGTGCCAGCAGTGAAATGACAGGGGGGACAGAGACCCAGTACTTC. This sequence encodes CASSEMTGGTETQYF. The chain has TRBV6-1 and TRBJ2-5; 9 nucleotides agree with TRBD1. Per germline, CDR1 MNHNS and CDR2 SASEGT. The J segment lost 4 bases and the V segment lost 2 bases, leaving 5 bases of the junction unmatched. This CDR3 is built from 15 residues.

The rearrangement links TRBV5-5 to TRBJ1-5, with 8 bases that match TRBD1. This CDR3 is built from 15 residues. V shed 4 bases, J shed 5 bases, and the junction held 8 bases outside the gene matches. Germline V gives CDR1 SGHKS, CDR2 YYEKEE (reference sequence). This chain's CDR3 is CASSAGQGLYQPQHF. DNA for the CDR3: TGTGCCAGCAGCGCCGGACAGGGATTATATCAGCCCCAGCATTTT.

J is TRBJ2-7 and V is TRBV7-8, with D possibly being TRBD1 (6 bases). In germline, CDR1 is SGHVS, CDR2 FQNEAQ. The CDR3 is 14 residues long. Trimming removed 5 bases from V and 5 bases from J, with 16 bases in between. The CDR3 here is CASSPRLGGDEQYF. In nucleotides, the CDR3 is TGTGCCAGCAGCCCTAGACTTGGGGGCGACGAGCAGTACTTC. The full variable domain, its missing parts supplied by reference TRBV7-8 and TRBJ2-7, is GAGVSQSPRYKVAKRGQDVALRCDPISGHVSLFWYQQALGQGPEFLTYFQNEAQLDKSGLPSDRFFAERPEGSVSTLKIQRTQQEDSAVYLCASSPRLGGDEQYFGPGTRLTVT.

By share, this clone ranks as medium-sized. The chain has TRBV12-5 and TRBJ1-2; D remains unclear. This CDR3 has 12 residues. V was cut by 1 base and J by 4 bases, with 4 bases left in between. In germline, CDR1 is LGHNT, CDR2 FRNRAP. The DNA of the CDR3 is TGTGCTAGTGGTTTGGCCTCCTATGGCTACACCTTC. It specifies CASGLASYGYTF.

V is TRBV4-2 and J is TRBJ2-7; 8 nucleotides agree with TRBD1. CDR3 size: 13 residues. The junction had 4 bases not matched to a gene; V was cut back by 3 bases and J by 6 bases. The germline CDR1 and CDR2 sequences are LGHNA and YNFKEQ. CDR3 loop: CASSQHRGFEQYF. Here the CDR3 DNA reads TGTGCCAGCAGCCAGCACAGGGGGTTCGAGCAGTACTTC.

This clone was detected once. The rearrangement uses TRBV19 and TRBJ2-3, with D unclear. V lost 5 bases to trimming and J lost 3 bases, with 15 bases between them. This CDR3 is built from 15 residues. Germline assignment: CDR1 LNHDA and CDR2 SQIVND (reference sequence). The CDR3 sequence: CASSSVVQATDTQYF. CDR3 DNA sequence: TGTGCCAGTAGTTCGGTGGTGCAGGCAACAGATACGCAGTATTTT.

This rearrangement joins TRBV9 to TRBJ2-5, with a possible D match to TRBD2 (5 bases). CDR3 size: 14 residues. V was shortened by 4 bases and J by 2 bases, with 12 bases between the two germline ends. The germline V gene has CDR1 SGDLS and CDR2 YYNGEE. The CDR3 protein is CASSTTTSQETQYF. The CDR3 DNA reads TGTGCCAGCAGCACGACTACCTCGCAAGAGACCCAGTACTTC.

V and J are TRBV6-5 and TRBJ1-1; tentatively, D is TRBD1 (5 bases). Between the trimmed V and J ends, which lost 5 bases and 3 bases, there was a span of 10 bases. Per germline, CDR1 MNHEY and CDR2 SVGAGI. This CDR3 comprises 13 residues. In nucleotides, the CDR3 is TGTGCCAGCAGTCGGGGAGGGGACACTGAAGCTTTCTTT. Translating it yields CASSRGGDTEAFF.

This clone was seen just once. J is TRBJ2-1 and V is TRBV6-4; 10 bases are shared with TRBD2. Per the germline V gene, CDR1 is MRHNA and CDR2 is SNTAGT. The ends lost 5 bases at V and 3 bases at J; junction bases unmatched: 7. This CDR3 region has 16 residues. DNA of the CDR3: TGTGCCAGCAGTCTAGAAGCGGGGGGGCTCTACAATGAGCAGTTCTTC. Translation gives CASSLEAGGLYNEQFF.

This chain joins TRBV6-5 and TRBJ2-3; 10 nucleotides line up with TRBD2. This CDR3 has 16 amino acids. After removal of 4 bases from V and 0 bases from J, the junction contained 4 bases not matched to a gene. Germline V gives CDR1 MNHEY, CDR2 SVGAGI. The CDR3 protein is CASSLLAGSSTDTQYF. CDR3 nucleotide sequence: TGTGCCAGCAGTTTACTAGCGGGATCTAGCACAGATACGCAGTATTTT.

The rearrangement uses TRBV19 and TRBJ2-2, with D perhaps matching TRBD2 (6 bases). Germline loops: CDR1 LNHDA, CDR2 SQIVND (reference sequence). CDR3 length: 17 amino acids. Trimming left V 7 bases short and J 4 bases short, with 22 bases between. The CDR3 protein is CASTQSGREWATGELFF. CDR3 nucleotide sequence: TGTGCCAGTACCCAAAGCGGTCGGGAGTGGGCCACCGGGGAGCTGTTTTTT.

This clone was recorded only once. Other nucleotide sequences in the sample specify the same CDR3. The J gene is TRBJ2-5, the V gene TRBV9; TRBD2 agrees at 12 bases. Germline V gives CDR1 SGDLS, CDR2 YYNGEE. After removal of 0 bases from V and 2 bases from J, the junction contained 5 bases not matched to a gene. This CDR3 has 17 residues. CDR3 nucleotides: TGTGCCAGCAGCGTAGGCCTAGCGGGGGGGGGTCAAGAGACCCAGTACTTC. Translated, it gives CASSVGLAGGGQETQYF.

The rearrangement joins TRBV5-1 to TRBJ2-1; TRBD2 aligns across 15 bases. Germline trimming cut 4 bases from V and 10 bases from J; bases unmatched to any gene: 12. The CDR3 consists of 17 residues. Germline lookup yields CDR1 SGHRS and CDR2 YFSETQ. Written as DNA, the CDR3 is TGCGCCAGCAGCCCCAGACACGGGACTAGCGGGGGGTGGGAGCAGTTCTTC. Its protein product is CASSPRHGTSGGWEQFF.

This clone has only a few counts. This sequence joins TRBV19 and TRBJ1-2; tentative D call: TRBD1 (5 bases). The CDR3 contains 15 residues. Trimming removed 4 bases at V and 4 bases at J, with 16 bases between. Looked up from germline, CDR1 is LNHDA and CDR2 is SQIVND (reference sequence). In nucleotides, the CDR3 is TGTGCCAGTAGTACCTGGGATGCCGGGGGCTATGGCTACACCTTC. Protein sequence: CASSTWDAGGYGYTF.

The rearrangement joins TRBV5-4 to TRBJ2-1; maybe TRBD2 (6 bases). Trimming removed 2 bases from V and 2 bases from J, with 11 bases in between. The CDR3 length is 15 residues. CDR1 SGHNT and CDR2 YYREEE come from the germline V gene (reference sequence). In DNA, the CDR3 is TGTGCCAGCAGCTTCGGGAGTAGACCCTACAATGAGCAGTTCTTC. It yields the protein CASSFGSRPYNEQFF.

The rearrangement joins TRBV27 to TRBJ2-2; no clear D. The V gene's germline CDR1 is MNHEY and CDR2 SMNVEV (reference sequence). V was shortened by 1 base and J by 7 bases, with 7 bases between the two germline ends. The CDR3 totals 13 residues. The CDR3 loop is CASSLWQNGELFF. Written as DNA, the CDR3 is TGTGCCAGCAGTTTATGGCAGAACGGGGAGCTGTTTTTT.